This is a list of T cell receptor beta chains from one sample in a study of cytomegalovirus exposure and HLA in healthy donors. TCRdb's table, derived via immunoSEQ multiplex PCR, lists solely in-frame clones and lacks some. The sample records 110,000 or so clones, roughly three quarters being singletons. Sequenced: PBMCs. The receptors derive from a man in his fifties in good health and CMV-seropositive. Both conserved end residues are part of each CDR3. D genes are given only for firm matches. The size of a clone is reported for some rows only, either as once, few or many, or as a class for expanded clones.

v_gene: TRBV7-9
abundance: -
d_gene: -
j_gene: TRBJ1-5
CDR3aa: CASSLAREGKGQPQHF
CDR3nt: TGTGCCAGCAGCTTGGCCCGTGAGGGAAAGGGACAGCCCCAGCATTTT

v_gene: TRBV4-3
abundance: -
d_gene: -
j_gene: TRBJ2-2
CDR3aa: CASSRETANTGELFF
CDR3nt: TGCGCCAGCAGCCGGGAGACGGCGAATACCGGGGAGCTGTTTTTT

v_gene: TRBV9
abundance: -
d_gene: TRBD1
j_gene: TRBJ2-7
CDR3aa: CASSVTVGAGGKNEQYF
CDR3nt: TGTGCCAGCAGCGTCACAGTGGGGGCAGGGGGAAAGAACGAGCAGTACTTC

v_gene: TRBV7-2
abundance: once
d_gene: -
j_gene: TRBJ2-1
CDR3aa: CASSLQGTIDNEQFF
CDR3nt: TGTGCCAGCAGCTTACAGGGTACGATCGACAATGAGCAGTTCTTC

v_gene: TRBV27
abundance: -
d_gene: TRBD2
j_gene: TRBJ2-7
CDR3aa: CASSLSPLGPSGSHEQYF
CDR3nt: TGTGCCAGCAGTTTATCCCCCCTGGGGCCTAGCGGGAGTCACGAGCAGTACTTC

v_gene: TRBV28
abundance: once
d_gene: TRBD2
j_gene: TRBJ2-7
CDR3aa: CASGTSGKYYEQYF
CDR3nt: TGTGCCAGCGGGACTAGCGGGAAGTACTACGAGCAGTACTTC

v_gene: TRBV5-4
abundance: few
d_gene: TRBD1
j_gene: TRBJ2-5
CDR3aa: CASSSGTEETQYF
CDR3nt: TGTGCCAGCAGCTCCGGGACAGAAGAGACCCAGTACTTC

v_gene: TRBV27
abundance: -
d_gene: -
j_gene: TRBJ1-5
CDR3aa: CASSSTGGNQPQHF
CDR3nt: TGTGCCAGCAGTTCCACCGGGGGCAATCAGCCCCAGCATTTT

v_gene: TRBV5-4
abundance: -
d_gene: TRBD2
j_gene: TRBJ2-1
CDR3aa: CASSLPTPDSGRGSEQFF
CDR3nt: TGTGCCAGCAGCTTGCCTACACCCGATAGCGGGAGAGGCAGTGAGCAGTTCTTC

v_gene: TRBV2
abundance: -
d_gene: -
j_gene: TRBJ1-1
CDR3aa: CASSPSAGRQAEAFF
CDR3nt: TGTGCCAGCAGTCCCTCGGCAGGGCGCCAGGCTGAAGCTTTCTTT

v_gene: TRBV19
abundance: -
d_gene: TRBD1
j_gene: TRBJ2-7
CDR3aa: CASSPGTGGTYEQYF
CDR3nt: TGTGCCAGTAGTCCCGGGACAGGCGGGACCTACGAGCAGTACTTC

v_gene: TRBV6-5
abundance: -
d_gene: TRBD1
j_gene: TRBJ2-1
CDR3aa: CASSYPDRVGSDEQFF
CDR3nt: TGTGCCAGCAGTTACCCCGACAGGGTCGGGTCGGATGAGCAGTTCTTC

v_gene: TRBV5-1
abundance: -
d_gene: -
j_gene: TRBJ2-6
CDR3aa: CASSFGGGANVLTF
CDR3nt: TGCGCCAGCAGCTTCGGGGGTGGGGCCAACGTCCTGACTTTC

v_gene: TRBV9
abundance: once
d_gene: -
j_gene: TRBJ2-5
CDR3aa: CASSVAPGETQYF
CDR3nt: TGTGCCAGCAGCGTAGCTCCGGGAGAGACCCAGTACTTC

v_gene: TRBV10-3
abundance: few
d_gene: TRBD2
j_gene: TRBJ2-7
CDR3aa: CAISPGLAGDIAAYEQYF
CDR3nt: TGTGCCATCAGCCCGGGACTAGCGGGAGATATAGCGGCCTACGAGCAGTACTTC

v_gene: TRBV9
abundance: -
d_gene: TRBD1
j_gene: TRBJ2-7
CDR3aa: CASSARGQGFSYEQYF
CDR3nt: TGTGCCAGCAGCGCGCGCGGACAGGGCTTTTCCTACGAGCAGTACTTC

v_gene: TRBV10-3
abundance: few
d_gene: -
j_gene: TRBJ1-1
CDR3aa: CAISESRENTEAFF
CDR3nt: TGTGCCATCAGTGAGTCCCGGGAAAACACTGAAGCTTTCTTT

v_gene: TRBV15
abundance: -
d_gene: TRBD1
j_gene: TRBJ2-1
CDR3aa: CATRQGSSYNEQFF
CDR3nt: TGTGCCACCAGACAGGGGAGCTCCTACAATGAGCAGTTCTTC

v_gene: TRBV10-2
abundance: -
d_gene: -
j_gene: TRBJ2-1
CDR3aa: CASREGTGWNNEQFF
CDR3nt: TGCGCCAGCCGGGAGGGGACAGGGTGGAACAATGAGCAGTTCTTC

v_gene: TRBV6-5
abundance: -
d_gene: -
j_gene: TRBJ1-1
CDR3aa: CASSYNPTANTEAFF
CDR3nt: TGTGCCAGCAGTTACAATCCCACAGCGAACACTGAAGCTTTCTTT

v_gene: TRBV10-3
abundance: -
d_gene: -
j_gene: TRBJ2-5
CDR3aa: CAIRDGVEETQYF
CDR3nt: TGTGCCATCAGAGACGGGGTTGAAGAGACCCAGTACTTC

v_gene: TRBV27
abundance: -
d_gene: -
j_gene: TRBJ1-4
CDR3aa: CASSFATNEKLFF
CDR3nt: TGTGCCAGCAGTTTCGCAACTAATGAAAAACTGTTTTTT

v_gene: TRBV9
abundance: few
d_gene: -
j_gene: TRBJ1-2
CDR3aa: CASSVGEGRYGYTF
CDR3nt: TGTGCCAGCAGCGTGGGGGAGGGGCGCTATGGCTACACCTTC

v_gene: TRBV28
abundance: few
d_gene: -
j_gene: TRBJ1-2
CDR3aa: CASSPLSGGGYGYTF
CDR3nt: TGTGCCAGCAGTCCTCTTTCTGGGGGCGGCTATGGCTACACCTTC

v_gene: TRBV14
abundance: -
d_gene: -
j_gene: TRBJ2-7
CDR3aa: CASSQYLPYEQYF
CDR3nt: TGTGCCAGCAGCCAGTACCTACCCTACGAGCAGTACTTC

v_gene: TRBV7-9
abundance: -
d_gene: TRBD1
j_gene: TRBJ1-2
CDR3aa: CASSSWTGEDYGYTF
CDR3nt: TGTGCCAGCAGCTCGTGGACAGGGGAGGACTATGGCTACACCTTC

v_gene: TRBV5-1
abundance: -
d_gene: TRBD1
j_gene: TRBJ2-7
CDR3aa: CASSPGQALRSYEQYF
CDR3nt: TGCGCCAGCAGCCCCGGACAGGCCCTCCGCTCCTACGAGCAGTACTTC

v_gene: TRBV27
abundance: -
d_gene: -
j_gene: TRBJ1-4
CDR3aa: CASLTKKEGVGYEKLFF
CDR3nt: TGTGCCAGCCTAACCAAGAAAGAAGGGGTGGGCTATGAAAAACTGTTTTTT

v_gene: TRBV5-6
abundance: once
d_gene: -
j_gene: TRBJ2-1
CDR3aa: CASSKAGFRNEQFF
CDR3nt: TGTGCCAGCAGCAAGGCAGGGTTCCGCAATGAGCAGTTCTTC

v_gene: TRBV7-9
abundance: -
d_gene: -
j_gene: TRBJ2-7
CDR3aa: CASLSGDTSYEQYF
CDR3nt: TGTGCCAGCTTAAGCGGGGACACGTCCTACGAGCAGTACTTC

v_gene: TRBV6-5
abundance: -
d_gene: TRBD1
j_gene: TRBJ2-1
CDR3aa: CASSSDRGAYNEQFF
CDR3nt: TGTGCCAGCAGTTCCGACAGGGGAGCTTACAATGAGCAGTTCTTC

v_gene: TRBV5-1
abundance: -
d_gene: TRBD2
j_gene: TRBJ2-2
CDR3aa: CASSSLAGLGTGELFF
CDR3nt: TGCGCCAGCAGTTCCCTAGCGGGGCTGGGCACCGGGGAGCTGTTTTTT

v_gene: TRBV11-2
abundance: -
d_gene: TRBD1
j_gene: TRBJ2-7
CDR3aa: CASSLGVTGVSYEQYF
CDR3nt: TGTGCCAGCAGCTTAGGTGTGACAGGGGTGTCCTACGAGCAGTACTTC

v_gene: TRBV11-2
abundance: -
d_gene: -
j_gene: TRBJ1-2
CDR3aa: CALADQDGYTF
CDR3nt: TGTGCCCTAGCAGATCAGGATGGCTACACCTTC

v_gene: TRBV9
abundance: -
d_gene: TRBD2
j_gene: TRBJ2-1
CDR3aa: CASSFSGDSYNEQFF
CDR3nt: TGTGCCAGCAGCTTTAGCGGGGACTCCTACAATGAGCAGTTCTTC

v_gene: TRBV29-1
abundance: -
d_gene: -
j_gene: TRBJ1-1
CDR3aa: CSVLTGGTEAFF
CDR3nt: TGCAGCGTCCTTACAGGAGGGACTGAAGCTTTCTTT

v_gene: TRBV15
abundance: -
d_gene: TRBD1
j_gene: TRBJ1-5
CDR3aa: CATSREQAGQLHDQPQHF
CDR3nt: TGTGCCACCAGCAGAGAGCAGGCGGGACAGCTCCACGATCAGCCCCAGCATTTT

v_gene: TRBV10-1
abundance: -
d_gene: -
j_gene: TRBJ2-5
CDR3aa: CASKPDAGGETQYF
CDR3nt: TGCGCCAGCAAGCCTGACGCAGGGGGGGAGACCCAGTACTTC

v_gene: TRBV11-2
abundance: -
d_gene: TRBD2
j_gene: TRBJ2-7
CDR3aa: CASSDQGTSGGEQYF
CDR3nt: TGTGCCAGCAGCGACCAGGGGACTAGCGGGGGGGAGCAGTACTTC

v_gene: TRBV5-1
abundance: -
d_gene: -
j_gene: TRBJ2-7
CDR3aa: CASSFFSMVGGVGSYEQYF
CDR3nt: TGCGCCAGCAGCTTCTTTTCTATGGTAGGCGGAGTAGGCTCCTACGAGCAGTACTTC

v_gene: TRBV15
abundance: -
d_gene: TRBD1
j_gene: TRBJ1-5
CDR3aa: CATSSDTGGRQPQHF
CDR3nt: TGTGCCACCAGCAGCGATACAGGGGGCCGGCAGCCCCAGCATTTT

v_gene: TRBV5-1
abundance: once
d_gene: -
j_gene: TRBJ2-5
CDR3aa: CASSLATSEETQYF
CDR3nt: TGCGCCAGCAGCTTGGCCACGAGTGAAGAGACCCAGTACTTC

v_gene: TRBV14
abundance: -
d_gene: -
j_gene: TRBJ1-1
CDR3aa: CASSQNGVGAFF
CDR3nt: TGTGCCAGCAGCCAAAACGGGGTTGGGGCTTTCTTT